These T cell receptor beta chains were read from a single sample in a study of vaccination and CD4 T cells after COVID-19. Their target antigens are unknown. One entry per CDR3 protein, called by TCRdb with MiXCR from the PCR reads. The sample includes some 15,000 distinct CDR3 sequences, 75% to 80% seen only once; the top ten take 8% to 10%. Sequenced material: CD4+ T cells from blood, cultured in vitro, taken after SARS-CoV-2 vaccination. The receptors stem from a human donor who received a COVID-19 vaccine. Both conserved end residues are part of each CDR3. D genes are given only for firm matches. Size is stated for part of the rows, as once, few or many counts, or as a class when the clone is expanded.

D gene	CDR3 length	V gene	clone size	J gene	CDR3 protein	CDR3 DNA
NA	15	TRBV27	NA	TRBJ1-5	CASSLLAYSNQPQHF	TGTGCCAGCAGTTTATTAGCCTATAGCAATCAGCCCCAGCATTTT
NA	14	TRBV25-1	few	TRBJ1-1	CASSATGTFMGAFF	TGTGCCAGCAGTGCAACCGGGACATTTATGGGGGCTTTCTTT
TRBD1	16	TRBV24-1	NA	TRBJ2-1	CATSDATGDSYNEQFF	TGTGCCACCAGTGATGCTACAGGGGATTCCTACAATGAGCAGTTCTTC
NA	15	TRBV5-1	NA	TRBJ2-7	CASSLGQRTSYEQYF	TGCGCCAGCAGCCTCGGACAGAGAACCTCCTACGAGCAGTACTTC
NA	15	TRBV7-2	NA	TRBJ1-4	CASSLAGDGNEKLFF	TGTGCCAGCAGCTTAGCGGGGGACGGCAATGAAAAACTGTTTTTT
TRBD1	14	TRBV6-5	NA	TRBJ1-2	CAISFGTGTYGYTF	TGTGCCATCAGTTTCGGGACAGGAACATATGGCTACACCTTC
TRBD1	17	TRBV6-1	few	TRBJ1-6	CASKPRAGQTSRSPLHF	TGTGCCAGCAAACCCCGAGCGGGACAGACCTCTCGTTCACCCCTCCACTTT
NA	14	TRBV12-3/TRBV12-4	NA	TRBJ2-1	CASSLSGVRNEQFF	TGTGCCAGCAGTTTATCGGGGGTGAGGAATGAGCAGTTCTTC
NA	16	TRBV5-1	NA	TRBJ1-6	CASSLHRDPGGSPLHF	TGCGCCAGCAGCTTACACCGGGACCCGGGCGGATCACCCCTCCACTTT
NA	14	TRBV2	NA	TRBJ1-1	CASSDRAGDAEAFF	TGTGCCAGCAGTGATAGAGCAGGGGACGCTGAAGCTTTCTTT
TRBD1	17	TRBV27	NA	TRBJ1-2	CASSFNTGTGLVSGYTF	TGTGCCAGCAGTTTCAACACCGGGACAGGGTTAGTCTCTGGCTACACCTTC
NA	14	TRBV20-1	NA	TRBJ2-3	CSAPRTGSTDTQYF	TGCAGTGCCCCCCGGACTGGCAGCACAGATACGCAGTATTTT
NA	12	TRBV19	NA	TRBJ1-5	CASAWSNQPQHF	TGTGCCAGTGCATGGAGCAATCAGCCCCAGCATTTT
NA	16	TRBV7-3	NA	TRBJ2-6	CASSSSWGAGANVLTF	TGTGCCAGCAGCTCCTCTTGGGGGGCCGGGGCCAACGTCCTGACTTTC
TRBD1	14	TRBV14	NA	TRBJ1-3	CASSHLDRGNTIYF	TGTGCCAGCAGCCATTTGGACAGGGGAAACACCATATATTTT
NA	14	TRBV24-1	once	TRBJ2-5	CATGDGVVRETQYF	TGTGCCACCGGAGATGGGGTTGTAAGAGAGACCCAGTACTTC
TRBD1	16	TRBV19	few	TRBJ1-2	CASSHPSGTGIYGYTF	TGTGCCAGTAGTCACCCCTCCGGGACAGGGATCTATGGCTACACCTTC
NA	14	TRBV19	NA	TRBJ2-5	CASSIGQPGETQYF	TGTGCCAGTAGTATAGGACAACCCGGGGAGACCCAGTACTTC
NA	14	TRBV15	large	TRBJ1-2	CATSRDLNNYGYTF	TGTGCCACCAGCAGAGATCTAAATAACTATGGCTACACCTTC
NA	13	TRBV2	medium-sized	TRBJ2-2	CASSDSSPGELFF	TGTGCCAGCAGTGATAGTAGTCCCGGGGAGCTGTTTTTT
TRBD1	13	TRBV6-1	NA	TRBJ1-6	CASRGDRDSPLHF	TGTGCCAGCAGAGGGGACAGGGACTCACCCCTCCACTTT
NA	15	TRBV2	NA	TRBJ1-1	CASHLDVGANTEAFF	TGTGCCAGCCATTTGGATGTGGGGGCGAACACTGAAGCTTTCTTT
NA	17	TRBV7-6	NA	TRBJ2-5	CASSRFVGDSGSETQYF	TGTGCCAGCAGCCGGTTTGTTGGTGATTCGGGGTCGGAGACCCAGTACTTC
NA	15	TRBV21-1	once	TRBJ1-3	CASSPPFGAGNTIYF	NA
TRBD2	14	TRBV7-9	NA	TRBJ2-3	CASTVAGGTDTQYF	TGTGCCAGCACGGTAGCGGGGGGCACAGATACGCAGTATTTT
NA	11	TRBV15	NA	TRBJ1-3	CATSNGRIGDF	TGTGCCACCAGCAACGGGCGAATTGGAGATTTT
NA	14	TRBV2	once	TRBJ1-6	CASSEIQGNSPLHF	TGTGCCAGCAGTGAGATACAGGGTAATTCACCCCTCCACTTT
NA	14	TRBV7-2	few	TRBJ2-3	CASSLAQNSDTQYF	TGTGCCAGCAGCTTAGCACAGAACTCAGATACGCAGTATTTT
NA	14	TRBV6-1	NA	TRBJ1-2	CASSQTGIGYGYTF	TGTGCCAGCAGCCAAACAGGGATTGGCTATGGCTACACCTTC
NA	15	TRBV2	NA	TRBJ1-2	CASSESPRANYGYTF	TGTGCCAGCAGTGAGTCCCCGCGAGCTAACTATGGCTACACCTTC
NA	14	TRBV30	NA	TRBJ1-5	CAWTKGGSNQPQHF	TGTGCCTGGACCAAAGGGGGGAGCAATCAGCCCCAGCATTTT
NA	13	TRBV27	NA	TRBJ1-5	CASSSDRNQPQHF	TGTGCCAGCAGTTCGGACAGAAATCAGCCCCAGCATTTT
NA	11	TRBV20-1	NA	TRBJ1-1	CSAGEQLEAFF	TGCAGTGCTGGGGAACAGCTTGAAGCTTTCTTT
NA	15	TRBV30	NA	TRBJ1-1	CAWSVRTEMNTEAFF	TGTGCCTGGAGTGTGAGGACAGAGATGAACACTGAAGCTTTCTTT
NA	17	TRBV15	NA	TRBJ2-2	CATSREPRGMNTGELFF	TGTGCCACCAGCAGAGAACCTCGGGGGATGAACACCGGGGAGCTGTTTTTT
NA	13	TRBV12-3/TRBV12-4	NA	TRBJ2-5	CASSFGGEETQYF	TGTGCCAGCAGTTTCGGAGGGGAAGAGACCCAGTACTTC
NA	15	TRBV6-5	NA	TRBJ1-2	CASSYMSPRDYGYTF	TGTGCCAGCAGTTACATGTCCCCCAGGGACTATGGCTACACCTTC
TRBD1	16	TRBV6-1	NA	TRBJ1-2	CASRSGTGGENYGYTF	TGTGCCAGCAGATCCGGGACAGGGGGCGAAAACTATGGCTACACCTTC
NA	15	TRBV6-1	NA	TRBJ2-2	CASSPLGPGTGELFF	TGTGCCAGCAGTCCCCTCGGGCCGGGGACCGGGGAGCTGTTTTTT
TRBD2	18	TRBV11-3	NA	TRBJ2-2	CASSFRTSGGANTGELFF	TGTGCCAGCAGCTTCCGGACTAGCGGGGGGGCCAACACCGGGGAGCTGTTTTTT
TRBD2	15	TRBV5-1	NA	TRBJ2-5	CASSLPGLLQETQYF	TGCGCCAGCAGCCTACCGGGACTACTCCAAGAGACCCAGTACTTC
NA	13	TRBV20-1	NA	TRBJ2-3	CSARDSHTDTQYF	TGCAGTGCTAGAGATAGCCACACAGATACGCAGTATTTT
NA	15	TRBV25-1	NA	TRBJ1-1	CASSEPGHRGTEAFF	TGTGCCAGCAGTGAACCTGGCCATAGGGGGACTGAAGCTTTCTTT
TRBD1	15	TRBV5-1	NA	TRBJ1-1	CASSFSGGARTEAFF	TGCGCCAGCAGCTTCTCAGGGGGCGCGAGGACTGAAGCTTTCTTT
NA	14	TRBV20-1	NA	TRBJ1-1	CSARDGGLDTEAFF	TGCAGTGCTAGAGATGGTGGGTTGGACACTGAAGCTTTCTTT
NA	13	TRBV2	few	TRBJ1-2	CASSAGQNSGYTF	TGTGCCAGCAGCGCCGGACAAAATAGCGGCTACACCTTC
TRBD1	17	TRBV19	NA	TRBJ1-5	CASSTPPGTGSPRAQHF	TGTGCCAGTAGTACTCCCCCCGGGACAGGGTCCCCCCGGGCCCAGCATTTT
NA	15	TRBV11-3	NA	TRBJ1-4	CASSLVAGGVEKLFF	TGTGCCAGCAGCTTAGTTGCTGGGGGTGTGGAAAAACTGTTTTTT
NA	13	TRBV30	NA	TRBJ1-2	CAWSVTWGAGYTF	TGTGCCTGGAGTGTAACTTGGGGCGCCGGCTACACCTTC
TRBD1	16	TRBV6-5	NA	TRBJ1-6	CASSYSTGTANSPLHF	TGTGCCAGCAGTTACTCAACTGGGACAGCTAATTCACCCCTCCACTTT
TRBD1	15	TRBV2	NA	TRBJ1-6	CASRGDRGWGSPLHF	TGTGCCAGCAGAGGGGACAGGGGATGGGGATCACCCCTCCACTTT
NA	14	TRBV20-1	NA	TRBJ1-6	CSARGRGLDSPLHF	TGCAGTGCTAGAGGTAGGGGACTAGATTCACCCCTCCACTTT
TRBD2	15	TRBV6-1	NA	TRBJ2-1	CASTRTSGGYNEQFF	TGTGCCAGCACCAGGACTAGCGGGGGATACAATGAGCAGTTCTTC
NA	14	TRBV15	NA	TRBJ1-1	CATSRSKTNTEAFF	TGTGCCACCAGCAGGAGCAAGACGAACACTGAAGCTTTCTTT